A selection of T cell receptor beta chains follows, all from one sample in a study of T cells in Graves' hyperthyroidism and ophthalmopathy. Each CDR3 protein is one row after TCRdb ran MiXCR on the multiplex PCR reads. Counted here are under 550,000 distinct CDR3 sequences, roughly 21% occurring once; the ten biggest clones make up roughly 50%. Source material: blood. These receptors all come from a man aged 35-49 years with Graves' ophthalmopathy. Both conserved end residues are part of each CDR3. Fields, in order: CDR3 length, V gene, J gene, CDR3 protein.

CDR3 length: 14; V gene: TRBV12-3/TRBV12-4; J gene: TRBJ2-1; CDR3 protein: CASRAGDRVYEQFF
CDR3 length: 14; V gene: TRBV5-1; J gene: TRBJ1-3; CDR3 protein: CASRDARSGNTIYF
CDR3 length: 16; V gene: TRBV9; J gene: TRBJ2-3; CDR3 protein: CASSVGGPGRGDTQYF
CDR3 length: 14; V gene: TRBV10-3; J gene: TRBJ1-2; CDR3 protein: CAISEEVRRYGYTF
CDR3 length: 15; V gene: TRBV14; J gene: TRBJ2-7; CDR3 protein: CASSQATGVFHEQYF
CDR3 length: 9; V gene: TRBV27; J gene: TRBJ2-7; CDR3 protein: CASIKKQYF
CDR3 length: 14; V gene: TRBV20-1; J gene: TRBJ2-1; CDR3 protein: CSATVGGGYNEQFF
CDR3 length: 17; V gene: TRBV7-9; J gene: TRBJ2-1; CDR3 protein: CASSSDQQGPLYNEQFF
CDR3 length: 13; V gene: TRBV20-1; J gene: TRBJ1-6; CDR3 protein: CSASGDRRSPLHF
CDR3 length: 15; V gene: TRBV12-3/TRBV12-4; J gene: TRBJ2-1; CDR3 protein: CASRTRGGRRNEQFF
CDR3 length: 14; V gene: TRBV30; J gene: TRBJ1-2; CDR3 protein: CAWSEGLANYGYTF
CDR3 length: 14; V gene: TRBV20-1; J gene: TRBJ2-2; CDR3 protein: CSAGDSRGTGELFF
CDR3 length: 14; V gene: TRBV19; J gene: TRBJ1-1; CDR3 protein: CASREYGQRVRAFF
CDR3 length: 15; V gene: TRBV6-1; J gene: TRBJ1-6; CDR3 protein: CASSEARAGNSPLHF
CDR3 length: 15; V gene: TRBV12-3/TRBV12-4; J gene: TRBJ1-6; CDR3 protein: CASSSRTGDNSPLHF
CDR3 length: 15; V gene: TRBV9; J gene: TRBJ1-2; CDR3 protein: CASSVGQGTNYGYTF
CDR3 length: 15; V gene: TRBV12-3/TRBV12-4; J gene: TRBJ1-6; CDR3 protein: CASSSLGQYNSPLHF
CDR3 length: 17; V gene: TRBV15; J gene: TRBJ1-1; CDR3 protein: CATSSALQGWGNTEAFF
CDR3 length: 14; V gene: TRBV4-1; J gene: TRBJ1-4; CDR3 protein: CASSGDPTNEKLFF
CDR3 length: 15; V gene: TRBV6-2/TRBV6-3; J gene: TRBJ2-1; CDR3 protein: CASSYSINSDNEQFF
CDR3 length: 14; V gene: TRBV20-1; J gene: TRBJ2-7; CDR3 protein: CGATELAGPYEQYF
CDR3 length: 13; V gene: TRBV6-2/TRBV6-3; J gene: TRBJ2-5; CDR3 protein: CASSYGARETQYF
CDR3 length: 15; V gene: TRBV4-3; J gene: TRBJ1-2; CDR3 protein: CASSQESGRNYGYTF
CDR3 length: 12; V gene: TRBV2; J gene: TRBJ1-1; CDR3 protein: CAGQGGGFEAFF
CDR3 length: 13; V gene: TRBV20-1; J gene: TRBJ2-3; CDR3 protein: CSAYSGYTDTQYF
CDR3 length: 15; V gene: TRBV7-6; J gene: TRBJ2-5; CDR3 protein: CASSSRAGTQETQYF
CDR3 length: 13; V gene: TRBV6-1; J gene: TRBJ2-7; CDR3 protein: CASSGTLPYEQYF
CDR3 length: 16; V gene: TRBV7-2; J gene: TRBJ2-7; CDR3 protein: CASSRDLAAGSAEQYF
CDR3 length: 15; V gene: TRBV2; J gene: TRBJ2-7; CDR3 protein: CARRATGGAIYEQYF
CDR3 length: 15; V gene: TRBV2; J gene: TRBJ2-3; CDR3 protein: CASMPSGSGTDTQCF
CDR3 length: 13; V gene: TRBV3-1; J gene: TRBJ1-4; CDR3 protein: CASSRLRNEKLFF
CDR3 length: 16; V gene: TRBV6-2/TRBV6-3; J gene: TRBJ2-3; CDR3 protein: CASSRQPAGSTDTQYF
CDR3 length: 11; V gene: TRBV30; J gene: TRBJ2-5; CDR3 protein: CAWSAAETQYF
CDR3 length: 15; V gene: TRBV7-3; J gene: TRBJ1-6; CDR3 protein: CASSLASGGHSPLHF
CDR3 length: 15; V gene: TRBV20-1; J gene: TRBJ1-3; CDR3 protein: CSVPSGQISGNTIYF
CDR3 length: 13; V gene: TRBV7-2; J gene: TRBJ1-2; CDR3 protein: CASSFERTYGYTF
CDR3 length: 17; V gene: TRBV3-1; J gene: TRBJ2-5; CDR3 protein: CASSHPSDSGTQETQYF
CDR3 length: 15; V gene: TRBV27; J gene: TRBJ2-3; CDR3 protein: CASKPFRGATDTQYF
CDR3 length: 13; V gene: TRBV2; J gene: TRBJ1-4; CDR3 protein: CASSERRNEKLFF
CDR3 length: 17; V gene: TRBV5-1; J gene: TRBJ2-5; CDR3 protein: CASSSLLTSGIGETQYF
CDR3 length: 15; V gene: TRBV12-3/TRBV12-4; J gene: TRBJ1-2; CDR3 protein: CASSLALSNRYGYTF
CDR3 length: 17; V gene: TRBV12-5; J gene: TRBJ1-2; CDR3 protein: CASGLAGPQALVYGYTF
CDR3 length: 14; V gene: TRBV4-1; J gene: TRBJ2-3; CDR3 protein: CASSKQGRSNTQYF
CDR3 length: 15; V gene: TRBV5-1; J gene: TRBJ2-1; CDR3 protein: CASSSGLAGALGEFF
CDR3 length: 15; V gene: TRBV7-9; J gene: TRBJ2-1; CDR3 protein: CASSLWSSINNEQFF
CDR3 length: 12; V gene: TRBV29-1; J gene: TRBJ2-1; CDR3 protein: CSGESGGNEQFF
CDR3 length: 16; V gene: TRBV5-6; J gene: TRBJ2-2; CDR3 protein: CASSRDYRFSPGELFF
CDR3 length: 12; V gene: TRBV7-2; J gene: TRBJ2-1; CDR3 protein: CASSLTPQEQFF
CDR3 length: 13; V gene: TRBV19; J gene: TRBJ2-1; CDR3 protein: CASSIHMVGEQFF
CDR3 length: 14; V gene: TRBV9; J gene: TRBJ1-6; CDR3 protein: CASSGYDKNSPLHF
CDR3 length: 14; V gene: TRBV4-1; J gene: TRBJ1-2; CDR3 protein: CASSQGGANYGYTF
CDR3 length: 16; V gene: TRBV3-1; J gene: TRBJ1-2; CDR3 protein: CASSPSSGIGIYGYTF
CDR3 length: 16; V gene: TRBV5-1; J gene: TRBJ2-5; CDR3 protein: CASSSGLAGAAKTQYF